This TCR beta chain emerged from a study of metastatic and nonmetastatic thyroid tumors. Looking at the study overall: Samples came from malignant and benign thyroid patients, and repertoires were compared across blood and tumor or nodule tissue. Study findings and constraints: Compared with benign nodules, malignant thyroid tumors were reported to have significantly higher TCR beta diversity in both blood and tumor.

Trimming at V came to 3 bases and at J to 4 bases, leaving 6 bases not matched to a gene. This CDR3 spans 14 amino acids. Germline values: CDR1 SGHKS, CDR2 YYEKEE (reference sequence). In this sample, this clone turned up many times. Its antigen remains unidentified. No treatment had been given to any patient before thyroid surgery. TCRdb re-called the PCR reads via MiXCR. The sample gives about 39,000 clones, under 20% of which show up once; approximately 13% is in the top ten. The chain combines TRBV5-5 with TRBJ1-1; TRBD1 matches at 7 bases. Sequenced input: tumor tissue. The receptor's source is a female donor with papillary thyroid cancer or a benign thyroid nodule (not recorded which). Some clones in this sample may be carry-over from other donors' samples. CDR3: CASSSRQGSTEAFF. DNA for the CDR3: TGTGCCAGCAGCTCCCGACAGGGTTCCACTGAAGCTTTCTTT.